These T cell receptor beta chains were read from a single sample in a study of T cell repertoires in ileal Crohn's disease. Clones were sequenced by immunoSEQ multiplex PCR, and TCRdb holds only the in-frame ones, with some missing. This sample yields some 10,000 clones, of which more than 70% are seen a single time; approximately 15% belongs to the top ten. The material sequenced was ileal tissue. These receptors originate from an adult with Crohn's disease. The CDR3 runs from the conserved cysteine through the conserved F or W. D genes are given only for firm matches. Expanded clones get a size class; other rows say once, few or many, or leave the size out.

NA	TRBJ2-1	TRBV9	NA	CASSVAWGLLNEQFF	TGTGCCAGCAGCGTAGCATGGGGGCTCTTGAATGAGCAGTTCTTC
NA	TRBJ2-7	TRBV18	TRBD1	CASSPLGQGDGEQYF	TGTGCCAGCTCACCACTCGGACAGGGGGATGGCGAGCAGTACTTC
NA	TRBJ2-2	TRBV29-1	TRBD1	CSGWDREAGELFF	TGCAGCGGGTGGGACAGGGAGGCCGGGGAGCTGTTTTTT
once	TRBJ1-2	TRBV19	TRBD1	CASSMGRLDRRGYTF	TGTGCCAGTAGTATGGGCCGGTTGGACAGGAGGGGCTACACCTTC
NA	TRBJ1-1	TRBV13	NA	CASSLGQGNTEAFF	TGTGCCAGCAGCTTGGGGCAGGGGAACACTGAAGCTTTCTTT
once	TRBJ2-2	TRBV11-3	TRBD1	CASSLGPRDSYTGELFF	TGTGCCAGCAGCTTAGGGCCACGGGACAGCTACACCGGGGAGCTGTTTTTT
NA	TRBJ2-1	TRBV7-9	NA	CASSSTAQIYYGQFF	TGTGCCAGCAGCTCGACAGCTCAGATTTATTATGGGCAGTTCTTC
NA	TRBJ1-5	TRBV7-9	TRBD1	CASSLGGRNQPQHF	TGTGCCAGCAGCCTAGGGGGCCGCAATCAGCCCCAGCATTTT
NA	TRBJ1-2	TRBV2	TRBD1	CASRTGGGYTF	TGTGCCAGCAGAACAGGGGGCGGCTACACCTTC
NA	TRBJ2-3	TRBV6-4	NA	CASSRGAGDTDTQYF	TGTGCCAGCAGTCGGGGCGCAGGGGACACAGATACGCAGTATTTT
NA	TRBJ2-3	TRBV4-3	TRBD1	CASSLSTGGSTDTQYF	TGCGCCAGCAGCCTGTCGACAGGGGGGAGCACAGATACGCAGTATTTT
medium-sized	TRBJ1-4	TRBV5-6	NA	CASSAAGGVTEKLFF	TGTGCCAGCAGCGCCGCGGGTGGGGTGACTGAAAAACTGTTTTTT
few	TRBJ2-1	TRBV20-1	TRBD1	CSAGQYNEQFF	TGCAGTGCGGGACAGTACAATGAGCAGTTCTTC
NA	TRBJ1-3	TRBV19	NA	CASSRLTGPPGNTIYF	TGTGCCAGTAGCCGCTTAACAGGGCCGCCTGGAAACACCATATATTTT
NA	TRBJ2-1	TRBV11-2	TRBD2	CASSLVAGDYNEQFF	TGTGCCAGCAGCTTAGTAGCGGGGGATTACAATGAGCAGTTCTTC
NA	TRBJ2-1	TRBV29-1	NA	CSVVVGAGVNNEQFF	TGCAGCGTTGTCGTGGGGGCGGGCGTGAACAATGAGCAGTTCTTC
NA	TRBJ1-1	TRBV9	NA	CASSVATGRTEAFF	TGTGCCAGCAGCGTAGCTACGGGTAGAACTGAAGCTTTCTTT
NA	TRBJ2-1	TRBV27	TRBD2	CASSVWVAGANEQFF	TGTGCCAGCAGCGTCTGGGTAGCGGGGGCTAATGAGCAGTTCTTC
medium-sized	TRBJ2-7	TRBV18	NA	CASSPSGSSYEQYF	TGTGCCAGCTCACCCTCGGGGTCCTCCTACGAGCAGTACTTC
NA	TRBJ2-5	TRBV7-3	NA	CASSLNSQETQYF	TGTGCCAGCAGCTTAAACTCACAAGAGACCCAGTACTTC
NA	TRBJ1-1	TRBV4-1	NA	CASSPKAGGASNTEAFF	TGCGCCAGCAGCCCAAAAGCGGGAGGGGCCTCGAACACTGAAGCTTTCTTT
NA	TRBJ2-7	TRBV15	NA	CATSRDRGTIAYEQYF	TGTGCCACCAGCAGAGATAGGGGTACTATCGCCTACGAGCAGTACTTC
NA	TRBJ1-2	TRBV5-1	NA	CASSLTPGEGHGYTF	TGCGCCAGCAGCTTAACCCCCGGAGAGGGCCATGGCTACACCTTC
NA	TRBJ2-2	TRBV5-5	TRBD1	CASSSGQGRTGELFF	TGTGCCAGCAGCTCGGGACAGGGGAGGACCGGGGAGCTGTTTTTT
NA	TRBJ2-7	TRBV5-1	NA	CASSSGTPLLWYF	TGCGCCAGCAGCTCCGGGACACCTCTATTGTGGTACTTC
NA	TRBJ1-3	TRBV5-1	NA	CASSRGSYLDSGNTIYF	TGCGCCAGCAGCCGGGGATCCTACTTAGACTCTGGAAACACCATATATTTT
few	TRBJ1-3	TRBV5-1	NA	CASRRQPNPNSGNTIYF	TGCGCCAGCCGCCGACAGCCCAACCCGAATTCTGGAAACACCATATATTTT
NA	TRBJ1-5	TRBV14	NA	CASSQERGFQPQHF	TGTGCCAGCAGCCAAGAAAGGGGCTTCCAGCCCCAGCATTTT
NA	TRBJ1-1	TRBV7-2	NA	CASSLSTPYTEAFF	TGTGCCAGCAGCTTATCGACACCGTACACTGAAGCTTTCTTT
NA	TRBJ1-2	TRBV9	NA	CASSSPGGGPSRGYTF	TGTGCCAGCAGCTCCCCCGGCGGAGGGCCGAGTCGAGGCTACACCTTC
NA	TRBJ1-5	TRBV2	NA	CASSARTGRQPQHF	TGTGCCAGCAGTGCCCGAACAGGGCGGCAGCCCCAGCATTTT
few	TRBJ2-3	TRBV6-4	TRBD2	CASSGTGGTDTQYF	TGTGCCAGCAGCGGAACGGGGGGAACAGATACGCAGTATTTT
NA	TRBJ1-6	TRBV19	TRBD1	CASSATGQASSYNSPLHF	TGTGCCAGTAGTGCCACGGGACAGGCGAGCTCCTATAATTCACCCCTCCACTTT
NA	TRBJ1-1	TRBV10-3	TRBD1	CAISERGTGEAFF	TGTGCCATCAGTGAGAGGGGGACAGGGGAAGCTTTCTTT
NA	TRBJ2-3	TRBV5-6	TRBD2	CASSWGGRGGQDTQYF	TGTGCCAGCAGCTGGGGCGGACGGGGGGGGCAAGATACGCAGTATTTT
NA	TRBJ2-5	TRBV2	TRBD2	CASSEVGRGGDF	TGTGCCAGCAGTGAAGTAGGGCGGGGGGGTGACTTC
NA	TRBJ1-3	TRBV27	TRBD1	CASSPDRARSGNTIYF	TGTGCCAGCAGCCCAGACAGGGCACGCTCTGGAAACACCATATATTTT
NA	TRBJ1-1	TRBV29-1	TRBD1	CSVGGTGGGLMNTEAFF	TGCAGCGTTGGAGGGACAGGGGGAGGTCTTATGAACACTGAAGCTTTCTTT
few	TRBJ2-3	TRBV2	TRBD2	CASRKLAGGADTQYF	TGTGCCAGCAGGAAACTAGCGGGGGGAGCAGATACGCAGTATTTT
NA	TRBJ2-7	TRBV6-6	NA	CASKLGASYEQYF	TGTGCCAGCAAGTTGGGGGCTTCCTACGAGCAGTACTTC
NA	TRBJ2-1	TRBV5-1	TRBD1	CASSDSRDRANEQFF	TGCGCCAGCAGCGACTCCCGGGACAGGGCAAATGAGCAGTTCTTC